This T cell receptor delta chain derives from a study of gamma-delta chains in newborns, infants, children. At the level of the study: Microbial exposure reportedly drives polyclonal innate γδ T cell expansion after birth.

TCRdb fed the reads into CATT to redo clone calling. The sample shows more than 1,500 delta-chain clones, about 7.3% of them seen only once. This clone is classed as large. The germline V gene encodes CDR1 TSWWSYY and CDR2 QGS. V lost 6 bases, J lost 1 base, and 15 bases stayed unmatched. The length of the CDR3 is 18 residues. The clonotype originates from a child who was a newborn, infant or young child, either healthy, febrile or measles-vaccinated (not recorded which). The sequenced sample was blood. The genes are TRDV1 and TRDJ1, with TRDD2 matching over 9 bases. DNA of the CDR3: TGTGCTCTTGGTATGGCCTTCCTACAAGTCGGGTCCACCGATAAACTCATCTTT. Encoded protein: CALGMAFLQVGSTDKLIF.